This T cell receptor beta chain was retrieved from a study of T cell responses to AZD1222 COVID-19 vaccine. Repertoires were generated with immunoSEQ multiplex PCR, while TCRdb's copy carries only in-frame clones and drops some. This sample has about 140,000 clones, with roughly 90% found just once. The CDR3 is made up of 14 amino acids. Germline values: CDR1 MDHEN, CDR2 SYDVKM. The V gene end was trimmed by 6 bases and the J gene end by 9 bases; junction bases not matched to a gene: 4. V gene TRBV28 combines with J gene TRBJ1-6; 11 bases align to TRBD1. The receptor was derived from an adult in good health. Sequenced here: peripheral blood, sampled on day 0 of AZD1222 vaccination. The CDR3 region is CASRPGTGGSPLHF. The CDR3 bases are TGTGCCAGCAGGCCCGGGACAGGGGGTTCACCCCTCCACTTT.